Listed below are T cell receptor beta chains from one sample, sequenced in a study of blood T cell repertoires in COVID-19. The protocol was immunoSEQ multiplex PCR, while the TCRdb copy is restricted to in-frame clones and leaves out a portion. The data contain approximately 150,000 clones, 70% to 90% of them singletons. Material: peripheral blood. The receptors derive from a man aged 40-49 years with acute or convalescent COVID-19. Each CDR3 is given with its conserved first and last residue. D genes are given only for firm matches. The size of a clone is reported for some rows only, either as once, few or many, or as a class for expanded clones.

d_gene,v_gene,j_gene,abundance,CDR3nt,CDR3aa
TRBD2,TRBV5-4,TRBJ2-3,.,TGTGCCAGCAGCTCCCAGCGGGGGGCTACAGATACGCAGTATTTT,CASSSQRGATDTQYF
TRBD1,TRBV19,TRBJ1-4,.,TGTGCCAGTAGTAGCGGACAGGGACTAAATGAAAAACTGTTTTTT,CASSSGQGLNEKLFF
.,TRBV12-3/TRBV12-4,TRBJ1-6,.,TGTGCCAGCAGCTGGACGGGCGGGTTGGCCCTCCACTTT,CASSWTGGLALHF
.,TRBV4-2,TRBJ2-3,.,TGTGCCAGCAGCCAAGAGGGAGCAGATACGCAGTATTTT,CASSQEGADTQYF
.,TRBV12-3/TRBV12-4,TRBJ1-1,.,TGTGCCAGCAGTATTGGATGGCAGGGCGCTTTCTTT,CASSIGWQGAFF
TRBD1,TRBV9,TRBJ2-1,.,TGTGCCAGCAGCGAGGGACAGGGCGGGCAGTTCTTC,CASSEGQGGQFF
.,TRBV3-1/TRBV3-2,TRBJ2-2,.,TGTGCCAGCAGCCAACCGGGACTCCCGTCCACCGGGGAGCTGTTTTTT,CASSQPGLPSTGELFF
.,TRBV7-9,TRBJ1-3,once,TGTGCCAGCAGGAAACAGGGCTTCTCTGGAAACACCATATATTTT,CASRKQGFSGNTIYF
TRBD1,TRBV6-5,TRBJ2-1,once,TGTGCCAGCAGCACAGGACAGGGGCCCTACAATGAGCAGTTCTTC,CASSTGQGPYNEQFF
.,TRBV11-2,TRBJ1-2,.,TGTGCCAGCAGCTTAGTGAGGGGGGGGCATGGCTACACCTTC,CASSLVRGGHGYTF
.,TRBV12-3/TRBV12-4,TRBJ1-6,.,TGTGCCAGCAGTTTGCGGGATAATTCACCCCTCCACTTT,CASSLRDNSPLHF
.,TRBV12-3/TRBV12-4,TRBJ1-4,.,TGTGCCAGCAGGCGGGGCAATGAAAAACTGTTTTTT,CASRRGNEKLFF